Following are 9 T cell receptor beta chains from one sample sequenced in a study of blood T cell repertoires in COVID-19. TCRdb's copy holds only in-frame clones and misses some; the assay was immunoSEQ multiplex PCR. The sample includes 180,000 or so clones, roughly 87% of them seen just once. The sequencing sample was made of PBMCs or T cells enriched from blood (not recorded which). These receptors all come from a human donor with acute COVID-19. The donor label of this sample is uncertain.

The chain employs TRBV2 and TRBJ2-7, with 12 positions matching TRBD1. Germline values: CDR1 SNHLY, CDR2 FYNNEI. V shed 5 bases and J 0 bases; nucleotides not matched to a gene: 8. This CDR3 comprises 17 residues. The CDR3 loop reads CASSRPGQGAGSYEQYF. CDR3 nucleotide sequence: TGTGCCAGCAGTCGCCCGGGACAGGGGGCCGGCTCCTACGAGCAGTACTTC.

J is TRBJ2-7 and V is TRBV5-1; a weak D match, TRBD1 (5 bases). The CDR3 runs 15 residues. Trimming took 4 bases from V and 1 from J, leaving 15 bases between them. Germline values: CDR1 SGHRS, CDR2 YFSETQ. Here the CDR3 reads CASSRPGSGSYEQYF. CDR3 DNA: TGCGCCAGCAGCCGCCCAGGTTCAGGGTCCTACGAGCAGTACTTC.

DNA for the CDR3: TGTGCCAGCAGTTACGAGCGGGGGGTCGACACAGATACGCAGTATTTT. It codes for CASSYERGVDTDTQYF. The chain has TRBV6-5 and TRBJ2-3; 9 bases fit TRBD2. CDR1 is MNHEY and CDR2 is SVGAGI in the germline V gene. This CDR3 spans 16 amino acids. The trim removed 2 bases at V and 2 bases at J, leaving 5 bases unmatched.

V and J are TRBV10-3 and TRBJ2-7; 8 positions match TRBD1. This CDR3 spans 15 amino acids. V gave up 4 bases and J gave up 2 bases; unmatched junction bases: 7. Germline CDR1 reads ENHRY; CDR2 reads SYGVKD. The CDR3: CAISATDRVPYEQYF. CDR3 DNA: TGTGCCATCAGTGCCACGGACAGGGTCCCCTACGAGCAGTACTTC.

The chain's CDR3 is CASSPHTGTGDYSNQPQHF. The CDR3 region has the DNA TGCGCCAGCAGCCCACACACCGGGACAGGGGACTATAGCAATCAGCCCCAGCATTTT. The chain has TRBV4-1 and TRBJ1-5; 10 bases agree with TRBD1. The CDR3 consists of 19 residues. The V gene end was trimmed by 4 bases and the J gene end by 0 bases; junction bases not matched to a gene: 12. Per germline, CDR1 MGHRA and CDR2 YSYEKL.

The chain joins TRBV29-1 to TRBJ2-1; perhaps TRBD1 as D (5 bases). V was shortened by 6 bases and J by 5 bases, with 20 bases between the two germline ends. The germline CDR1 and CDR2 sequences are SQVTM and ANQGSEA. The CDR3 has 15 amino acids. The CDR3 DNA reads as TGCAGCGTGGCGTCAGGGCGAGGTAAGAACAATGAGCAGTTCTTC. It encodes CSVASGRGKNNEQFF.

This chain joins TRBV5-4 and TRBJ2-7; 7 positions agree with TRBD2. Trimming at V came to 0 bases and at J to 3 bases, leaving 9 bases not matched to a gene. This CDR3 is 16 amino acids long. Germline values: CDR1 SGHNT, CDR2 YYREEE (reference sequence). CDR3 nucleotide sequence: TGTGCCAGCAGCTTGGGCGGGGGTACCGTCGTCTACGAGCAGTACTTC. Its translation: CASSLGGGTVVYEQYF.

This chain connects TRBV6-5 to TRBJ1-2; D perhaps matches TRBD1 (5 bases). This CDR3 has 12 amino acids. Trimming removed 6 bases at V and 2 bases at J, with 7 bases between. CDR1 and CDR2 from the germline V gene are MNHEY and SVGAGI. CDR3: CASRDTNYGYTF. CDR3 DNA sequence: TGTGCCAGCAGGGACACCAACTATGGCTACACCTTC.

The V and J genes are TRBV7-9 and TRBJ1-2, with 7 bases aligning to TRBD1. Germline CDR1 reads SEHNR; CDR2 reads FQNEAQ (reference sequence). The CDR3 consists of 13 residues. With V trimmed by 3 bases and J by 5 bases, 3 bases remained unmatched. The DNA of the CDR3 is TGTGCCAGCAGCTTGGGACAGACTTATGGCTACACCTTC. Its translation is CASSLGQTYGYTF.